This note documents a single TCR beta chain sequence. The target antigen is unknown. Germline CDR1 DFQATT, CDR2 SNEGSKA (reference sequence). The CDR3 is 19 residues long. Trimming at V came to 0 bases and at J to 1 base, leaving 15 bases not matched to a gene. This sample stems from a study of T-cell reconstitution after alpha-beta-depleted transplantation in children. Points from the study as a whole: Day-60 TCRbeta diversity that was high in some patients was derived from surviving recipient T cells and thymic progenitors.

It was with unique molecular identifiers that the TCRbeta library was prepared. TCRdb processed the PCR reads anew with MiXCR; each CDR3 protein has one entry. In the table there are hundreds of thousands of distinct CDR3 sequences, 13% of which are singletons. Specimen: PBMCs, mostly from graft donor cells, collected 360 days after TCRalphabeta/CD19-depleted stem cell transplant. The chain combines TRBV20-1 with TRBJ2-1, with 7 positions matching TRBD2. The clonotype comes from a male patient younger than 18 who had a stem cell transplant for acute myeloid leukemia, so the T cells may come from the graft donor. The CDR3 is CSARDRDGWDGGSYNEQFF. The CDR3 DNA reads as TGCAGTGCTAGAGACCGGGACGGGTGGGACGGGGGGTCCTACAATGAGCAGTTCTTC.